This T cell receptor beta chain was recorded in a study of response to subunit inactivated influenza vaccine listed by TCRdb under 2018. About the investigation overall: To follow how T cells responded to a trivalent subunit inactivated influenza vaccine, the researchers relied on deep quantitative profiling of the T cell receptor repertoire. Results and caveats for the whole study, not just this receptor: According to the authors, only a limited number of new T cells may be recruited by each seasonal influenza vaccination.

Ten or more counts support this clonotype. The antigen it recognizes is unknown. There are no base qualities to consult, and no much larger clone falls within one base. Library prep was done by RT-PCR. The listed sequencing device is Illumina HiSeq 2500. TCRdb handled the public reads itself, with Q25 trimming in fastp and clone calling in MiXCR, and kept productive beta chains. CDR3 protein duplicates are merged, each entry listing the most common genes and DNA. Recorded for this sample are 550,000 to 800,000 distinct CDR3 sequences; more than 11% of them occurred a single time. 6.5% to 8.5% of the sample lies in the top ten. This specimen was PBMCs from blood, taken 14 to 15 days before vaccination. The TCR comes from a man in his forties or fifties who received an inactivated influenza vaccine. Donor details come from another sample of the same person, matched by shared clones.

The CDR3 corresponds to CASSPTLLNFQGRYEQYF. The DNA sequence is as follows: TGTGCCAGCAGCCCGACCTTACTAAACTTCCAGGGGCGATACGAGCAGTACTTC. The V and J genes are TRBV3-1 and TRBJ2-7; matching of 6 bases hints at TRBD1 as the D gene. The germline V gene (reference sequence) specifies LGHDT as CDR1 and YNNKEL as CDR2. V lost 4 bases and J lost 4 bases; the stretch between them is 26 bases long. Spanning cysteine to phenylalanine, the CDR3 consists of 18 amino acids. Only the CDR3 portion is preserved as DNA: 54 bases, with reading frame beginning at the first base.